Listed below are T cell receptor beta chains from one sample, sequenced in a study of response to subunit inactivated influenza vaccine. TCRdb ran MiXCR on the RT-PCR reads and lists one entry per CDR3 protein. The sample lists more than 500,000 distinct CDR3 sequences, 11% seen once, with approximately 10% in the top ten. These sequences were also reported in another study, on T cells expressing NK-cell markers.

Source: PBMCs from blood, taken on the day of vaccination. These receptors originate from a man aged 50 or older who received an inactivated influenza vaccine. Each CDR3 is given with its conserved first and last residue. D genes are given only for firm matches. Rows give clone size only sometimes, using once, few, many, or a class for an expanded clone.

j_gene | len | d_gene | abundance | v_gene | CDR3nt | CDR3aa
TRBJ2-3 | 15 | - | - | TRBV7-2 | TGTGCCAGCAGCTATAGCGGCTTCGGTACAGATACGCAGTATTTT | CASSYSGFGTDTQYF
TRBJ1-5 | 20 | - | - | TRBV12-3/TRBV12-4 | TGTGCCAGCAGTTCGCGGGGTTACTTGAATGGGGGCGGTAGCAATCAGCCCCAGCATTTT | CASSSRGYLNGGGSNQPQHF
TRBJ2-7 | 16 | TRBD2 | - | TRBV20-1 | TGCAGTGCTAGACCCATAGGCGGGACTACCTTATACGAGCAGTACTTC | CSARPIGGTTLYEQYF
TRBJ2-1 | 13 | - | - | TRBV7-9 | TGTGCCAGCAGCTTAGATTGGGGGGCTGAGCAGTTCTTC | CASSLDWGAEQFF
TRBJ2-7 | 14 | TRBD1 | - | TRBV28 | TGTGCCAGCTTACCGGGACAGGGGACTGGCGAGCAGTACTTC | CASLPGQGTGEQYF
TRBJ2-6 | 16 | TRBD1 | few | TRBV29-1 | TGCAGCGTCGGGGACAGGGGAGACTCTGGGGCCAACGTCCTGACTTTC | CSVGDRGDSGANVLTF
TRBJ2-1 | 15 | - | - | TRBV7-9 | TGTGCCAGCAGCTTAAAGGGTTACTCCTACAATGAGCAGTTCTTC | CASSLKGYSYNEQFF
TRBJ2-6 | 17 | - | many | TRBV4-3 | TGCGCCAGCAGCCAAGAAGTCAGGGGATATGGGGCCAACGTCCTGACTTTC | CASSQEVRGYGANVLTF
TRBJ2-2 | 17 | TRBD2 | few | TRBV7-3 | TGTGCCAGCAGCTTGGGACTAGCGGGAGTCCCAGGCGGGGAGCTGTTTTTT | CASSLGLAGVPGGELFF
TRBJ2-7 | 12 | TRBD2 | - | TRBV20-1 | TGCAGTGTTCGGCGGGGGGGCTACGAGCAGTACTTC | CSVRRGGYEQYF
TRBJ2-5 | 13 | - | many | TRBV5-1 | TGCGCCAGCAGCTGGACATTCGGGGAGACCCAGTACTTC | CASSWTFGETQYF
TRBJ2-1 | 12 | TRBD1 | - | TRBV7-9 | TGTGCCAGCAGCTACAGGACAGGGGACGTGTTCTTC | CASSYRTGDVFF
TRBJ2-7 | 15 | TRBD1 | - | TRBV7-2 | TGTGCCAGCAGCTTAGGTCCCGGGACAGGGCACGAGCAGTACTTC | CASSLGPGTGHEQYF
TRBJ2-1 | 16 | - | once | TRBV4-2 | TGTGCCAGCAGCCCCGCGGGCAACTACTCCTACAATGAGCAGTTCTTC | CASSPAGNYSYNEQFF
TRBJ2-3 | 13 | - | - | TRBV12-3/TRBV12-4 | TGTGCCAGCAGTTTGGGGGTCCCAGATACGCAGTATTTT | CASSLGVPDTQYF
TRBJ2-1 | 14 | TRBD2 | - | TRBV28 | TGTGCCAGCAGGGGGACTAGCTCCTACAATGAGCAGTTCTTC | CASRGTSSYNEQFF
TRBJ2-1 | 11 | - | many | TRBV29-1 | TGCAGCGTAGACTACTACAATGAGCAGTTCTTC | CSVDYYNEQFF
TRBJ2-1 | 12 | - | - | TRBV12-3/TRBV12-4 | TGTGCCAGCGGAAAGACGTACAATGAGCAGTTCTTC | CASGKTYNEQFF
TRBJ2-1 | 14 | - | - | TRBV5-1 | TGCGCCAGCAGCCTCCCCCTGGGAGTTTCAGAGCAGTTCTTC | CASSLPLGVSEQFF
TRBJ1-2 | 12 | - | few | TRBV19 | TGTGCCAGTAGTTTCGACAGGCTTCGCTACACCTTC | CASSFDRLRYTF
TRBJ2-3 | 16 | TRBD2 | few | TRBV9 | TGTGCCAGCAGCGTAACGGCTAGCGGGGTCCGTGTTACGCAGTATTTT | CASSVTASGVRVTQYF
TRBJ2-5 | 15 | TRBD1 | - | TRBV18 | TGTGCCAGCTCACCACCGGTCAGGGGGCGAGAGACCCAGTACTTC | CASSPPVRGRETQYF
TRBJ2-7 | 15 | - | few | TRBV12-3/TRBV12-4 | TGTGCCAGCAGTTTTTTCGGGGAATTCAGGAACGAGCAGTACTTC | CASSFFGEFRNEQYF
TRBJ2-7 | 13 | - | - | TRBV7-2 | TGTGCCAGCAGCTTAGGGACCTACTCCGAGCAGTACTTC | CASSLGTYSEQYF
TRBJ1-2 | 15 | TRBD1 | few | TRBV4-2 | TGTGCCAGCAGCCAAGGACAGGGGGGCAACTATGGCTACACCTTC | CASSQGQGGNYGYTF
TRBJ2-1 | 11 | - | - | TRBV20-1 | TGCAACGGGCGAGCGGAAAATGAGCAGTTCTTC | CNGRAENEQFF
TRBJ2-4 | 14 | TRBD2 | - | TRBV27 | TGTGCCAGCAGTGTAACTAGCGGCTTGAACATTCAGTACTTC | CASSVTSGLNIQYF
TRBJ2-7 | 12 | TRBD1 | few | TRBV20-1 | TGCAGTGTGGGACAGGAGCACTACGAGCAGTACTTC | CSVGQEHYEQYF
TRBJ2-7 | 15 | - | few | TRBV5-1 | TGCGCCAGCAGCCCTGTGTTCCCTCCGGGCTACGAGCAGTACTTC | CASSPVFPPGYEQYF
TRBJ2-7 | 15 | - | many | TRBV27 | TGTGCCACCAAAGCCGGATGGGGGGCTGGTAACGAGCAGTACTTC | CATKAGWGAGNEQYF
TRBJ2-1 | 16 | TRBD2 | few | TRBV3-1 | TGTGCCAGCAGCCAAGATCGCGGGAGGGCCTACAATGAGCAGTTCTTC | CASSQDRGRAYNEQFF
TRBJ2-6 | 21 | TRBD2 | many | TRBV12-3/TRBV12-4 | TGTGCCAGCAGTTTGATTCTGCGCGGGGGGGTCTTTTCTTCTGGGGCCAACGTCCTGACTTTC | CASSLILRGGVFSSGANVLTF